This T cell receptor (beta chain) was captured by sequencing in a study of blood T cell repertoires in COVID-19. The germline V gene has CDR1 SGHTA and CDR2 FQGNSA. This CDR3 is 16 amino acids long. The junction had 5 bases not matched to a gene; V was cut back by 2 bases and J by 4 bases. This clone showed up many times. In the authors' workflow: From reference gene primer amplification, estimates of nucleated cell counts were derived. Sequenced by immunoSEQ multiplex PCR; TCRdb stores in-frame clones only, minus some. V, J and clone size derive from that table, while D and trimming were established from the DNA sequence. The sample lists about 180,000 clones; roughly nine tenths were seen once.

V usage is TRBV7-2 and J usage is TRBJ2-1; 10 nucleotides match TRBD2. The sequence derives from a woman aged 25 to 45 with active or convalescent COVID-19. Source material: peripheral blood. DNA of the CDR3: TGTGCCAGCAGCTTAATCCCTAGCGGGGGTTACAATGAGCAGTTCTTC. It yields the protein CASSLIPSGGYNEQFF.